This T cell receptor (beta chain) comes out of a study of cytomegalovirus exposure and HLA in healthy donors. At the level of the study: The roughly 100 million unique TCR beta sequences, from 150 million to 200 million T cells, were found by an earlier analysis.

Vbeta (60) and Jbeta (13) primers were used in the PCR. The assay was immunoSEQ multiplex PCR, and TCRdb's table has in-frame clones only and misses some. The table has 100,000 to 150,000 clones, approximately 80% seen once. Findings and caveats of the study: An analysis that came later showed most CMV-associated TCR beta chains appearing HLA-restricted. TCR beta V segments were, for the most part, productive about 87% or about 30% of the time in an earlier analysis.

With regard to this clone: The antigen is unknown.

CDR1 and CDR2 (germline): MDHEN, SYDVKM. The CDR3 totals 13 residues. V dropped 7 bases and J dropped 6; count of bases not matched to a gene: 8. Sequenced material: PBMCs. The genes are TRBV28 and TRBJ1-2; the match to TRBD1 covers 7 bases. The TCR was taken from a male donor in good health and CMV-seropositive. The chain's CDR3 is CASNQGELNGYTF. The CDR3 nucleotides read TGTGCCAGCAATCAGGGGGAGTTGAATGGCTACACCTTC.